This TCR beta chain stems from a study of blood T cell repertoires in COVID-19. Overall study: Samples came from the United States, Italy and Spain, spanning acute and convalescent COVID-19. PBMCs, B-cell-depleted T cells, or T cells were the source of the cDNA or gDNA that made up the material.

Under the authors' procedure: Estimation of nucleated cell counts relied on the amplification of reference gene primers. The assay was immunoSEQ multiplex PCR, and TCRdb's table has in-frame clones only and misses some. The DNA gave D and trimming, while V, J and clone size come from that table. This table holds 50,000 to 75,000 clones, 90% to 95% found once. This CDR3 region has 13 residues. CDR1 and CDR2 from the germline V gene are MNHNY and SVGAGI (reference sequence). Trimming stripped 5 bases from V and 8 bases from J, with 12 bases between. The clonotype was recovered from a human donor in a cohort sampled during active COVID-19. V is TRBV6-6 and J is TRBJ2-2, with D perhaps matching TRBD1 (6 bases). Material for sequencing was peripheral blood. DNA of the CDR3: TGTGCCAGCAGTGCCGGGACACCGGGGGAGCTGTTTTTT. Protein sequence: CASSAGTPGELFF.